This passage covers 27 T cell receptor beta chains from one sample sequenced in a study of cytomegalovirus exposure and HLA in healthy donors. 60 Vbeta and 13 Jbeta primers were used in PCR. The table came from immunoSEQ multiplex PCR; TCRdb's copy has only in-frame clones and leaves some out. The table has fewer than 90,000 clones, around four fifths seen once; the top ten hold 10%. The specimen was PBMCs. These receptors were taken from a man in his thirties or forties in good health and CMV-seropositive.

This clone was seen only a few times. This chain uses TRBV18 with TRBJ1-5; no clear D gene. CDR1 and CDR2 (germline): KGHSH, LQKENI. The V gene lost 3 bases and the J gene lost 3 bases, with 9 bases spanning the gap. The CDR3 covers 14 residues. Written as DNA, the CDR3 is TGTGCCAGCTCACCCGACGGGATCAATCAGCCCCAGCATTTT. As protein: CASSPDGINQPQHF. The complete variable domain, with remaining parts taken from reference TRBV18 and TRBJ1-5, reads NAGVMQNPRHLVRRRGQEARLRCSPMKGHSHVYWYRQLPEEGLKFMVYLQKENIIDESGMPKERFSAEFPKEGPSILRIQQVVRGDSAAYFCASSPDGINQPQHFGDGTRLSIL.

The CDR3 DNA sequence: TGTGCCAGCAGTCTGGGCGACAGGGGGAACACTGAAGCTTTCTTT. This sequence encodes CASSLGDRGNTEAFF. This rearrangement joins TRBV28 to TRBJ1-1; 8 nucleotides align to TRBD1. This CDR3 region has 15 residues. Trimming at V came to 5 bases and at J to 1 base, leaving 6 bases not matched to a gene. Germline V gene sequence: CDR1 MDHEN, CDR2 SYDVKM.

As to this clone: This CDR3 fails to terminate in the conserved phenylalanine or tryptophan, so it likely reflects a read error. The DNA is left out, because the CDR3 cannot be placed on it with certainty; the CDR3 is given as TCRdb lists it. The chain links TRBV5-4 to TRBJ1-2; the table assigns TRBD1, which was not confirmed against the DNA. Germline CDR1 reads SGHNT; CDR2 reads YYREEE (reference sequence). The length of the CDR3 is 12 amino acids, counting both ends. CDR3 residues: CASSQAGQGTVV.

The gene calls are TRBV19 and TRBJ1-5; D is unclear. V shed 5 bases and J shed 0 bases, with 11 bases lying between them. There are 15 residues in the CDR3. Germline V gene data show CDR1 as LNHDA and CDR2 as SQIVND (reference sequence). The CDR3 loop reads CASSASGDSNQPQHF. CDR3 DNA sequence: TGTGCCAGTAGTGCCAGCGGGGATAGCAATCAGCCCCAGCATTTT.

V is TRBV28 and J is TRBJ2-5, with 9 bases aligning to TRBD1. This CDR3 has 16 residues. Trimming cost V 2 bases and J 3 bases; bases outside gene matches: 7. Per germline, CDR1 MDHEN and CDR2 SYDVKM. CDR3 DNA sequence: TGTGCCAGCAGTTTAGTACGGACAGGGGCCAAAGAGACCCAGTACTTC. Translating gives CASSLVRTGAKETQYF. The variable domain in full, completed from reference TRBV28 and TRBJ2-5, reads DVKVTQSSRYLVKRTGEKVFLECVQDMDHENMFWYRQDPGLGLRLIYFSYDVKMKEKGDIPEGYSVSREKKERFSLILESASTNQTSMYLCASSLVRTGAKETQYFGPGTRLLVL.

V and J are TRBV28 and TRBJ1-1; D gene ambiguous. CDR3 length: 18 amino acids. From germline, CDR1 is MDHEN and CDR2 SYDVKM. Trimming removed 2 bases from V and 11 bases from J, with 30 bases in between. The CDR3 DNA is TGTGCCAGCAGTTTACGAATAGAACACTTTGCAATACACCCGGAGGCTTTCTTT. Protein product: CASSLRIEHFAIHPEAFF.

The V call is TRBV27, the J call TRBJ2-1, with 10 bases fitting TRBD1. The CDR3 spans 16 residues. Trimming took 6 bases from V and 1 from J; bases not matched to a gene: 6. Germline V gene sequence: CDR1 MNHEY, CDR2 SMNVEV (reference sequence). In DNA form, the CDR3 reads TGTGCCAGCAGCACGGGACAGGGGATATCCTACAATGAGCAGTTCTTC. The encoded protein is CASSTGQGISYNEQFF.

CDR3 sequence reads: CASSQATGTRTGELFF. The CDR3 nucleotides read TGTGCCAGCAGCCAAGCGACAGGGACCCGCACCGGGGAGCTGTTTTTT. The V call is TRBV4-2, the J call TRBJ2-2; 7 nucleotides line up with TRBD1. The CDR3 loop spans 16 amino acids. The germline CDR1 and CDR2 sequences are LGHNA and YNFKEQ. With 1 base clipped from V and 4 bases from J, the junction kept 6 bases outside the gene matches.

This clone was seen only once. The V call is TRBV21-1, the J call TRBJ1-2; TRBD1 is taken as the D call from the table, unchecked against the DNA. TRBV21-1 is an annotated pseudogene. CDR3 size: 17 residues. The DNA of the CDR3 is TGTGCCAGCAGGGGGCTTGTACAGGCCGCTTATAACTATGGCTACACCTTC. It specifies CASRGLVQAAYNYGYTF.

Many counts were recorded for this clone. V gene TRBV2 combines with J gene TRBJ1-6; 10 nucleotides align to TRBD1. V was clipped by 5 bases and J by 9 bases; unmatched bases: 4. The CDR3 extends over 14 amino acids. CDR1 and CDR2 (germline): SNHLY, FYNNEI. CDR3: CASSRDRGFSPLHF. CDR3 DNA sequence: TGTGCCAGCAGTCGGGACAGGGGCTTTTCACCCCTCCACTTT.

V gene TRBV19 combines with J gene TRBJ1-1; D possibly corresponds to TRBD1 (5 bases). The V end lost 3 bases, the J end lost 7 bases, and 21 bases lay between the germline ends. There are 16 residues in the CDR3. Looked up from germline, CDR1 is LNHDA and CDR2 is SQIVND (reference sequence). CDR3 DNA sequence: TGTGCCAGTAGTATTTATTTGGGGGGAGGTAAGGATGAAGCTTTCTTT. This gives the protein CASSIYLGGGKDEAFF.

The chain joins TRBV13 to TRBJ2-5, with a weak D call TRBD1 (7 bases). The germline V gene encodes CDR1 PRHDT and CDR2 FYEKMQ (reference sequence). The length of the CDR3 is 15 residues. Trimming left V 4 bases short and J 5 bases short, with 17 bases between. The CDR3 nucleotides are TGTGCCAGCAGCTCGAGACAGGGCCGGGGGGAGACCCAGTACTTC. The encoded protein is CASSSRQGRGETQYF.

This clone was seen only a few times. The genes are TRBV29-1 and TRBJ1-2; TRBD1 aligns across 7 bases. The CDR3 contains 12 residues. Germline V gene sequence: CDR1 SQVTM, CDR2 ANQGSEA. Losses at the gene ends were 6 bases for V and 4 bases for J; bases not matched to a gene: 5. The CDR3 nucleotides are TGCAGCGTGGGGGACAGCGCCTATGGCTACACCTTC. Its protein is CSVGDSAYGYTF.

This clone came up once. The CDR3 nucleotides are TGCGCCAGCAGCCAAGATCGGTACGGGGTATCTCGGGAGACCCAGTACTTC. It encodes CASSQDRYGVSRETQYF. The gene calls are TRBV4-1 and TRBJ2-5; weak D call: TRBD2 (5 bases). The CDR3 runs 17 residues. The V gene lost 0 bases and the J gene lost 5 bases, with 19 bases spanning the gap. Germline V gene lookup returns CDR1 MGHRA and CDR2 YSYEKL.

J is TRBJ2-5 and V is TRBV11-2; D perhaps matches TRBD2 (5 bases). Trimming removed 1 base from V and 5 bases from J, with 14 bases in between. This CDR3 is 15 amino acids long. Germline V CDR1 and CDR2: SGHAT, FQNNGV. The CDR3, as DNA: TGTGCCAGCAGCTTAGTATTCTCCCCGGGGGAGACCCAGTACTTC. This gives the protein CASSLVFSPGETQYF.

The chain combines TRBV28 with TRBJ2-2; D gene ambiguous. CDR3 size: 12 residues. Trimming took 6 bases from V and 6 from J, leaving 8 bases between them. Germline loops: CDR1 MDHEN, CDR2 SYDVKM. The CDR3 nucleotides read TGTGCCAGCAGCCTAAACCCCGGGGAGCTGTTTTTT. The encoded protein is CASSLNPGELFF.

The gene calls are TRBV7-8 and TRBJ2-1; D perhaps matches TRBD1 (6 bases). CDR3 size: 15 residues. Germline V gene sequence: CDR1 SGHVS, CDR2 FQNEAQ. Trimming removed 5 bases from V and 0 bases from J, with 11 bases in between. CDR3 sequence reads: CASSRAGASYNEQFF. In nucleotides, the CDR3 is TGTGCCAGCAGCCGCGCAGGGGCCTCCTACAATGAGCAGTTCTTC. The complete variable domain, with remaining parts taken from reference TRBV7-8 and TRBJ2-1, reads GAGVSQSPRYKVAKRGQDVALRCDPISGHVSLFWYQQALGQGPEFLTYFQNEAQLDKSGLPSDRFFAERPEGSVSTLKIQRTQQEDSAVYLCASSRAGASYNEQFFGPGTRLTVL.

The J gene is TRBJ1-2, the V gene TRBV6-5, with 8 bases identical to TRBD1. The trim removed 2 bases at V and 4 bases at J, leaving 6 bases unmatched. Germline-derived CDR1 and CDR2 are MNHEY and SVGAGI. The CDR3 is 15 amino acids. The CDR3 loop is CASSYRTGIFYGYTF. The DNA for the CDR3 is TGTGCCAGCAGTTACCGGACAGGGATTTTCTATGGCTACACCTTC.

The J gene is TRBJ2-7, the V gene TRBV18; the match to TRBD2 covers 7 bases. The germline V gene encodes CDR1 KGHSH and CDR2 LQKENI. The V segment lost 6 bases and the J segment 0 bases; nucleotides outside the gene matches: 11. The length of the CDR3 is 16 residues. The CDR3 sequence is CASSEGSGGSSYEQYF. DNA for the CDR3: TGTGCCAGCTCCGAAGGCTCGGGGGGAAGCTCCTACGAGCAGTACTTC.

J is TRBJ1-1 and V is TRBV19, with 9 nucleotides matching TRBD1. Germline V lookup: CDR1 LNHDA, CDR2 SQIVND (reference sequence). The trim removed 6 bases at V and 5 bases at J, leaving 4 bases unmatched. The CDR3 is 13 residues long. The CDR3 region has the DNA TGTGCCAGTAGCACAGGGGGCAGTACTGAAGCTTTCTTT. Translating gives CASSTGGSTEAFF.

V and J are TRBV5-1 and TRBJ2-3; 10 bases map to TRBD2. The CDR3 is made up of 16 amino acids. CDR1 and CDR2 from the germline V gene are SGHRS and YFSETQ. Unmatched junction bases numbered 7, after V lost 4 bases and J lost 2 bases. CDR3: CASSRQLAGYTDTQYF. The DNA of the CDR3 is TGCGCCAGCAGCCGACAACTAGCGGGGTACACAGATACGCAGTATTTT.

This chain joins TRBV28 and TRBJ2-7; 8 positions match TRBD1. Germline CDR1 is MDHEN and CDR2 is SYDVKM. Trimming at V came to 5 bases and at J to 5 bases, leaving 8 bases not matched to a gene. The CDR3 covers 14 residues. CDR3 region: CASSPGGARDEQYF. CDR3 bases: TGTGCCAGCAGTCCAGGGGGCGCTCGGGACGAGCAGTACTTC.

The chain carries TRBV15 and TRBJ1-1, with D unclear. CDR3 size: 14 residues. Germline V CDR1 and CDR2: LNHNV, YYDKDF (reference sequence). Between the trimmed V and J ends, which lost 3 bases and 2 bases, there was a span of 10 bases. CDR3 sequence: CATSRTTPNTEAFF. For the CDR3, the DNA is TGTGCCACCAGCAGGACGACACCAAACACTGAAGCTTTCTTT.

V is TRBV7-9 and J is TRBJ2-5, with a possible D match to TRBD2 (7 bases). The J call may be faulty, since TRBJ2-7 better matches the DNA end. Germline CDR1 and CDR2: SEHNR and FQNEAQ (reference sequence). CDR3 size: 15 residues. The DNA for the CDR3 is TGTGCCAGCAGCTCTCTAGGGGGGGTCGGATACGAGCAGTACTTC. Its translation: CASSSLGGVGYEQYF.

The chain couples TRBV6-1 to TRBJ2-7; 9 nucleotides line up with TRBD1. The CDR3 is 15 amino acids. V lost 5 bases, J lost 2 bases, and 7 bases stayed unmatched. The V gene's germline CDR1 is MNHNS and CDR2 SASEGT. This CDR3 reads CASSTTGGKAYEQYF. The DNA for the CDR3 is TGTGCCAGCAGTACTACAGGGGGCAAAGCCTACGAGCAGTACTTC.

As for this clone: A junction boundary mismatches the germline segment, possibly from a read error. The chain has TRBV7-9 and TRBJ1-1; D ambiguous. In germline, CDR1 is SEHNR, CDR2 FQNEAQ (reference sequence). The CDR3 length is 14 residues. The CDR3 sequence: CSSFELSGNTEAFF. As DNA, the CDR3 is TGTTCCAGCTTTGAGCTGTCGGGGAACACTGAAGCTTTCTTT.

The genes are TRBV4-1 and TRBJ2-3; 9 nucleotides match TRBD1. The V gene end was trimmed by 4 bases and the J gene end by 2 bases; junction bases not matched to a gene: 7. This CDR3 spans 16 amino acids. CDR1 is MGHRA and CDR2 is YSYEKL in the germline V gene. The CDR3 protein is CASSPSGTGNTDTQYF. The CDR3 DNA is TGCGCCAGCAGCCCCTCCGGGACAGGGAACACAGATACGCAGTATTTT.